One sample yielded the 3 T cell receptor beta chains listed below, sequenced in a study of T cell responses to AZD1222 COVID-19 vaccine. Generated by immunoSEQ multiplex PCR, the TCRdb table keeps only in-frame clones and is missing some. Altogether around 120,000 clones are present, around 93% being singletons, with the ten largest covering 11% to 15%. Sequencing was performed on peripheral blood, taken on day 0 of AZD1222 vaccination. The receptors were gathered from an adult in good health.

The chain carries TRBV19 and TRBJ2-1; 8 nucleotides align to TRBD2. Germline CDR1 and CDR2: LNHDA and SQIVND (reference sequence). With V trimmed by 7 bases and J by 12 bases, 5 bases remained unmatched. The CDR3 loop spans 11 amino acids. DNA for the CDR3: TGTGCCAGTACGGCGGGAGGACGGCAGTTCTTC. The encoded protein is CASTAGGRQFF.

The genes are TRBV30 and TRBJ2-3; 7 bases map to TRBD2. The germline V gene encodes CDR1 GTSNPN and CDR2 SVGIG (reference sequence). There are 16 residues in the CDR3. The trim removed 0 bases at V and 3 bases at J, leaving 9 bases unmatched. The CDR3 spells CAWSVLASGMTDTQYF. CDR3 nucleotide sequence: TGTGCCTGGAGTGTACTGGCTAGCGGAATGACAGATACGCAGTATTTT.

This clone showed up just a few times. The rearrangement links TRBV19 to TRBJ1-1, with D possibly being TRBD1 (5 bases). Germline CDR1 reads LNHDA; CDR2 reads SQIVND (reference sequence). Trimming stripped 4 bases from V and 1 base from J, with 7 bases between. The CDR3 has 13 amino acids. CDR3 in DNA: TGTGCCAGTAGTACGACAGCGAACACTGAAGCTTTCTTT. It translates to CASSTTANTEAFF.